This TCR beta chain is drawn from a study of CD8+ T cells in alopecia areata. In each case, RNA was isolated and then reverse transcribed into cDNA as the sequencing template. Only in-frame clones appear in the TCRdb table, and some are missing; sequencing was by immunoSEQ multiplex PCR. The sample holds approximately 280,000 clones; roughly 60% are singletons and the top ten take 1.8%. The CDR3 spans 13 residues. V lost 5 bases and J lost 7; bases outside the gene matches: 7. Per the germline V gene, CDR1 is SQVTM and CDR2 is ANQGSEA. About this clone: Antigen specificity is unknown.

The sample's treatment: oral pan-JAK inhibitor, 5-10 mg twice daily. Peripheral blood and lesional scalp punch biopsies came from alopecia areata patients. Regarding the study as a whole: Just one nonresponder means the tie between baseline CD8+ expansion and response stays uncertain. Tofacitinib delivered significant drops in scalp clonality and in expanded CD8+ clones among the top 100.

The source of this sequence is a human donor with alopecia areata. The sample in question was CD4+ T cells sorted from blood, obtained at week 24, from a patient treated with tofacitinib. The chain recombines TRBV29-1 with TRBJ2-3; 9 positions match TRBD2. The DNA of the CDR3 is TGCAGCGTTCGTGGGCTAGCGGGGTATACGCAGTATTTT. Translation: CSVRGLAGYTQYF.